The clone carrying this TCR beta chain was seen only once. No antigen is known for it. The data are from a study of cytomegalovirus exposure and HLA in healthy donors. Germline V gives CDR1 SGHRS, CDR2 YFSETQ. Deletions cut 4 bases from V and 5 bases from J, with 12 bases between. The length of the CDR3 is 13 residues. Points from the study as a whole: The classifier, whose performance was assessed in both the original and validation cohorts, reportedly diagnosed cytomegalovirus status with high specificity and sensitivity. There were a few CMV-associated chains whose specificity for CMV antigens was confirmed in vitro.

The protocol was immunoSEQ multiplex PCR, while the TCRdb copy is restricted to in-frame clones and leaves out a portion. The data show 150,000 to 200,000 clones, with roughly 86% seen just once and over 9% held by the top ten. The gene calls are TRBV5-1 and TRBJ1-1; D may be TRBD1 (6 bases). Sequenced material: PBMCs. This clonotype originated in a woman younger than 30 in good health and CMV-seropositive. The CDR3 nucleotides read TGCGCCAGCAGCATCTCGACAGGTACTGAAGCTTTCTTT. The encoded protein is CASSISTGTEAFF.